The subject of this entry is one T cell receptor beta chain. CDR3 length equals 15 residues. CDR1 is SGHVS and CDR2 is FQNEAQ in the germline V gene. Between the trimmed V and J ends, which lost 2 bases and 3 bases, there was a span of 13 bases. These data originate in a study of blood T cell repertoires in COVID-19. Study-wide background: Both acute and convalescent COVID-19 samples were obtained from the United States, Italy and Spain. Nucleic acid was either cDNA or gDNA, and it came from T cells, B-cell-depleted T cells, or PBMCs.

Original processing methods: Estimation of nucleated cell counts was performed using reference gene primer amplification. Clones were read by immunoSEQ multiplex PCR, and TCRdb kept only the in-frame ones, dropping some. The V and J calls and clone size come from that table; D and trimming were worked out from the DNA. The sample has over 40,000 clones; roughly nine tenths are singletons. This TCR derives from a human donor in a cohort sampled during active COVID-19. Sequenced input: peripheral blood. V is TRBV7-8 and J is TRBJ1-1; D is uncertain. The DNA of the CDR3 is TGTGCCAGCAGCTTAAGGAGGCAGCCAGACACTGAAGCTTTCTTT. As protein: CASSLRRQPDTEAFF.